This TCR beta chain originates from a study of blood T cell repertoires in COVID-19. Study summary: The United States, Italy and Spain supplied acute and convalescent COVID-19 samples. PBMCs, B-cell-depleted T cells, or T cells were the source of the cDNA or gDNA that made up the material.

Trimming left V 3 bases short and J 2 bases short, with 8 bases between. This CDR3 is 13 amino acids long. Germline V gene sequence: CDR1 SGDLS, CDR2 YYNGEE. Study processing details: Reference gene primer amplification gave estimated nucleated cell counts. Assay: immunoSEQ multiplex PCR; the TCRdb copy retains only in-frame clones and omits some. That table gives V, J and clone size, and the DNA gave D and trimming. The data hold over 200,000 clones, with around four fifths observed a single time. This TCR came from a woman aged 50 to 60 with acute or convalescent COVID-19. V usage is TRBV9 and J usage is TRBJ1-2; no definite D call. Material: peripheral blood. The CDR3 sequence: CASSAAGNYGYTF. The DNA of the CDR3 is TGTGCCAGCAGCGCCGCGGGCAACTATGGCTACACCTTC.